This entry describes one T cell receptor (beta chain). The genes and germline here are from mouse. The read ends 1 residue shy of where the CDR3 ends; the end is completed using the germline J gene. Other nucleotide sequences in the sample specify the same CDR3. V was clipped by 4 bases and J by 0 bases, with 10 bases between them. Germline lookup yields CDR1 LGHNA and CDR2 YNLKQL (reference sequence). The CDR3 consists of 15 residues. Measured with immunoSEQ multiplex PCR; TCRdb has only the in-frame clones, and not every one. The sample holds about 50,000 clones, around 69% seen once. This entry comes from a study of tissue T cells after allogeneic stem cell transplantation.

This clonotype was sampled from a pool of C57BL/6 mice in good health. The sequenced sample consisted of sorted cells pooled from one or two spleens. V gene TRBV5 combines with J gene TRBJ1-3; D is perhaps TRBD1 (5 bases). This chain's CDR3 is CASSLGTDSGNTLYF. The covered CDR3 bases are TGTGCCAGCAGCCTCGGGACTGATTCTGGAAATACGCTCTAT.